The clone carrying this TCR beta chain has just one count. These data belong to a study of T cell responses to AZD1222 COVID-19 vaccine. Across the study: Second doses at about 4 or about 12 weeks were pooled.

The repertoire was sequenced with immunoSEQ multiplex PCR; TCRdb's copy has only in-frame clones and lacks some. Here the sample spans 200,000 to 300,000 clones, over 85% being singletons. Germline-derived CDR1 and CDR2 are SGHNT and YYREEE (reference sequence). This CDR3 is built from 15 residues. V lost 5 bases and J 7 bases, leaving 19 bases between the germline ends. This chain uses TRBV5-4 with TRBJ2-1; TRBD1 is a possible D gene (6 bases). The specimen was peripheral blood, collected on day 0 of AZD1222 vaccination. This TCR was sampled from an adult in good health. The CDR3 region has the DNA TGTGCCAGCAGTTTCGAAGGACCAAGGGGGAATGAGCAGTTCTTC. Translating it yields CASSFEGPRGNEQFF.